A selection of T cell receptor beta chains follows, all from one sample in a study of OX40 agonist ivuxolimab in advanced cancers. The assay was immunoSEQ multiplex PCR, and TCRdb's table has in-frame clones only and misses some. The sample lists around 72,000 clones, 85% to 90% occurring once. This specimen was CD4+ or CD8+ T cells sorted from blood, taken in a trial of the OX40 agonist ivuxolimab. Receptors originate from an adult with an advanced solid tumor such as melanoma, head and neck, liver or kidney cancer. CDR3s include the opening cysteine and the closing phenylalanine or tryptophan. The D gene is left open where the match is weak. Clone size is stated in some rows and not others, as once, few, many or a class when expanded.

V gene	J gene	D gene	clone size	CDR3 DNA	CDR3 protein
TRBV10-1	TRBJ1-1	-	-	TGCGCCAGCAGTGAGTCGGGGACGGTGAACACTGAAGCTTTCTTT	CASSESGTVNTEAFF
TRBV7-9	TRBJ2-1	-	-	TGTGCCAGCAGCTTAGGAGGGGATGAGCAGTTCTTC	CASSLGGDEQFF
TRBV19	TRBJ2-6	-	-	TGTGCCAGTAGTGAGGTGTCGTCTGGGGCCAACGTCCTGACTTTC	CASSEVSSGANVLTF
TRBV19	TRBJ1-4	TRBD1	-	TGTGCCAGTAGTGCGAAGATTGGGACAGCAACTAATGAAAAACTGTTTTTT	CASSAKIGTATNEKLFF
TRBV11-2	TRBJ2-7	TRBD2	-	TGTGCCAGCAGCCTTAGCGGGAGAGGGAACTACGAGCAGTACTTC	CASSLSGRGNYEQYF
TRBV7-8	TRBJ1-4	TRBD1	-	TGTGCCAGCAGCCTAGTGATAGGACAGGGGTATGAAAAACTGTTTTTT	CASSLVIGQGYEKLFF
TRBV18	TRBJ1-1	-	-	TGTGCCAGCTCACCACCGAGCCTTAATATGAACACTGAAGCTTTCTTT	CASSPPSLNMNTEAFF
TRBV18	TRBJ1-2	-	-	TGTGCCAGCTCACCCCCGAGCAGCGGATTTTCCTATGGCTACACCTTC	CASSPPSSGFSYGYTF
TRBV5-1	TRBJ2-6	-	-	TGCGCCAGCAGCTTGAACCTACGCTCTGGGGCCAACGTCCTGACTTTC	CASSLNLRSGANVLTF
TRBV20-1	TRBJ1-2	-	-	TGCAGTGCTAGAGATATATATGGCTACACCTTC	CSARDIYGYTF
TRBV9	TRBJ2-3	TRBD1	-	TGTGCCAGCAGCGTAGGGGGGACAGGACAAGATACGCAGTATTTT	CASSVGGTGQDTQYF
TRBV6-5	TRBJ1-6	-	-	TGTGCCAGCAGATCCGACAGATTATATTCACCCCTCCACTTT	CASRSDRLYSPLHF
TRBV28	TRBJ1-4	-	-	TGTGCCAGCAGTTTACGAGACTTGGGGGAAAAACTGTTTTTT	CASSLRDLGEKLFF
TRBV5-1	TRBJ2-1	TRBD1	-	TGCGCCAGCAGCTTAGGACAGGGGGCTTACAATGAGCAGTTCTTC	CASSLGQGAYNEQFF
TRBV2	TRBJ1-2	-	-	TGTGCCAGCAGTGAACTGGATCGTAACTATGGCTACACCTTC	CASSELDRNYGYTF
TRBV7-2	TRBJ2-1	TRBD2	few	TGTGCCAGCAGCTCTAGCGGGGCCTACAATGAGCAGTTCTTC	CASSSSGAYNEQFF
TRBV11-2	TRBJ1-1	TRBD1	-	TGTGCCAGCAGCTCATCACTCAGGGGGGACACTGAAGCTTTCTTT	CASSSSLRGDTEAFF
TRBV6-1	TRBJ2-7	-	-	TGTGCCAGCAGTGAGAAGACGGATAACTACGAGCAGTACTTC	CASSEKTDNYEQYF
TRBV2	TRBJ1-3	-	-	TGTGCCAGCAGGGACCCGGGACGGTCTGGAAACACCATATATTTT	CASRDPGRSGNTIYF
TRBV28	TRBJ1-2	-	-	TGTGCCAGCAGTTTACGACTATATGGCTACACCTTC	CASSLRLYGYTF
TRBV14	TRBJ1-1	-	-	TGTGCCAGCAGCCAAGTTGGGGAGGCGCCAGCTTTCTTT	CASSQVGEAPAFF
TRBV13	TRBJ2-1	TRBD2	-	TGTGCCAGCATGGGAACGGGGAGCGGGGATTTGGGGAATGAGCAGTTCTTC	CASMGTGSGDLGNEQFF
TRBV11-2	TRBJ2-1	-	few	TGTGCCAGCAGCAGCCCCCGGGGGGCGACGGGTGAGCAGTTCTTC	CASSSPRGATGEQFF
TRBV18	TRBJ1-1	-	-	TGTGCCAGCTCCGCACAGGGGAACACTGAAGCTTTCTTT	CASSAQGNTEAFF
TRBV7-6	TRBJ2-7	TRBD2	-	TGTGCCAGCAGCTTAGCGAGCGGGGGCGCCTACGAGCAGTACTTC	CASSLASGGAYEQYF
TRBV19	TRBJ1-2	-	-	TGTGCCAGTAGTATAACACAGAGCGACTATGGCTACACCTTC	CASSITQSDYGYTF
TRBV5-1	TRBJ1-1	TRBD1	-	TGCGCCAGCAGCTTAGTGACAGGGGTGAGCGGGGCTTTCTTT	CASSLVTGVSGAFF
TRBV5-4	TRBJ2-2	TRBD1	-	TGTGCCAGCAGCTGGGCCTGGGGACAGGGAAACACCGGGGAGCTGTTTTTT	CASSWAWGQGNTGELFF
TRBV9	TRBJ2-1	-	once	TGTGCCAGCAGCGCAGGGGCCTCTTTAGGGGCGAATGAGCAGTTCTTC	CASSAGASLGANEQFF
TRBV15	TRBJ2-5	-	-	TGTGCCACCAGCAGAGATGTGGGCAGCTCCTGGTACCAAGAGACCCAGTACTTC	CATSRDVGSSWYQETQYF
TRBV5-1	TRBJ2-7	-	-	TGCGCCAGCAGCTTGGGGGAGTCAGGCGAGCAGTACTTC	CASSLGESGEQYF
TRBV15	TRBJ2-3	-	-	TGTGCCACAGCCGGGACGCCCGGGAGATCGCAGTATTTT	CATAGTPGRSQYF
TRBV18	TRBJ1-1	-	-	TGTGCCAGCATGGTCCTGAACACTGAAGCTTTCTTT	CASMVLNTEAFF
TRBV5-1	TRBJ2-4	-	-	TGCGCCAGCAGCTTGTCCGGAGGAGCCAAAAACATTCAGTACTTC	CASSLSGGAKNIQYF
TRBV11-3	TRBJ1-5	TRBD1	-	TGTGCCAGCAGCTTAGTACGGGCAGGGGGCAACCAGCCCCAGCATTTT	CASSLVRAGGNQPQHF
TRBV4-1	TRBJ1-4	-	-	TGCGCCAGCAGCCAAGTTAGGCTGAGGGTAACTAATGAAAAACTGTTTTTT	CASSQVRLRVTNEKLFF
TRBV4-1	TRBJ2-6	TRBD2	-	TGCGCCAGCAGCTGGCCGGGAGGACGGAGCTCTGGGGCCAACGTCCTGACTTTC	CASSWPGGRSSGANVLTF
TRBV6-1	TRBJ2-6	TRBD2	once	TGTGCCAGCAGTGAAGCCCTGTTTTGGGGGGGAGCTAACGTCCTGACTTTC	CASSEALFWGGANVLTF
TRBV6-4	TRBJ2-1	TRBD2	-	TGTGCCAGCAGCCTCGAGCGGGAGGTCGGTGAGCAGTTCTTC	CASSLEREVGEQFF
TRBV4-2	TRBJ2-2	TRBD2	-	TGTGCCAGCAGCCAAGGGCCTAGCGGGGGGGTAAGAACCGGGGAGCTGTTTTTT	CASSQGPSGGVRTGELFF